This section outlines one TCR beta chain sequence together with its context. Treatment described: about 20 received Ad26.COV2.S at low or high dose, single or two shots; several received placebo; per-sample allocation not given. It was on day 63 after the first vaccine or placebo injection that samples were taken. Clones were sequenced by immunoSEQ multiplex PCR, and TCRdb holds only the in-frame ones, with some missing. The sample lists about 450,000 clones, 80% to 90% occurring once. CDR1 and CDR2 from the germline V gene are SGHNT and YENEEA. The CDR3 contains 15 residues. Trimming at V came to 5 bases and at J to 3 bases, leaving 6 bases not matched to a gene. This sample stems from a study of Ad26.COV2.S vaccination and SARS-CoV-2 variants.

The input for sequencing was peripheral blood, taken in a trial of Ad26.COV2.S vaccine versus placebo. The chain joins TRBV11-3 to TRBJ2-1; TRBD2 agrees at 8 bases. This TCR was sampled from a person aged 18 to 65 who received the Ad26.COV2.S COVID-19 vaccine or a placebo. CDR3 residues: CASSGQSGSYNEQFF. As DNA, the CDR3 is TGTGCCAGCAGCGGTCAAAGCGGGAGCTACAATGAGCAGTTCTTC.